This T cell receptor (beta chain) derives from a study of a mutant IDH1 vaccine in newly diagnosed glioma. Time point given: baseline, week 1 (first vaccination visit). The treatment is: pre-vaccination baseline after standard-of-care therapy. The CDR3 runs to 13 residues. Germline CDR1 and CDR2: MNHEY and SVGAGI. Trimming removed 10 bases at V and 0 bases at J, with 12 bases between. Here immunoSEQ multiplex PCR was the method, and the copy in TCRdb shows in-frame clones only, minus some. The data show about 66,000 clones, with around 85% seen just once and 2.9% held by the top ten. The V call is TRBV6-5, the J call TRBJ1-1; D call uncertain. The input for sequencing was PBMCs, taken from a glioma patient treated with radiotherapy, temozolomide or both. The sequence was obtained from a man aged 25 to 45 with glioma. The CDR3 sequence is CAKADVMNTEAFF. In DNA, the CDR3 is TGTGCCAAGGCGGACGTCATGAACACTGAAGCTTTCTTT.